The 15 T cell receptor beta chains given below trace back to one sample, sequenced in a study of cytomegalovirus exposure and HLA in healthy donors. PCR amplification relied on 60 Vbeta primers (plus 13 Jbeta primers). TCRdb keeps only in-frame clones here, not all; method: immunoSEQ multiplex PCR. Seen in this sample are 140,000 to 150,000 clones; the ten most common clones hold 0.8% to 1%. The sample comprised PBMCs. The source is a male donor in good health and CMV-seronegative.

V is TRBV29-1 and J is TRBJ1-3; D remains unclear. CDR1 and CDR2 from the germline V gene are SQVTM and ANQGSEA. V was pared by 4 bases and J by 3 bases, with 7 bases between. The CDR3 loop spans 12 amino acids. CDR3 region: CSVGDLGNTIYF. The CDR3 DNA follows: TGCAGCGTTGGCGATCTTGGAAACACCATATATTTT.

The rearrangement uses TRBV4-3 and TRBJ2-7, with a weak D call TRBD1 (5 bases). The V gene lost 4 bases and the J gene lost 1 base, with 11 bases spanning the gap. This CDR3 spans 14 amino acids. Germline-derived CDR1 and CDR2 are LGHNA and YSLEER. CDR3 DNA sequence: TGCGCCAGCAGCCCCGGCAGGGAATCCTACGAGCAGTACTTC. Protein product: CASSPGRESYEQYF.

The chain combines TRBV28 with TRBJ2-7; a weak D match, TRBD1 (5 bases). CDR3 size: 13 residues. V was shortened by 10 bases and J by 0 bases, with 13 bases between the two germline ends. Germline loops: CDR1 MDHEN, CDR2 SYDVKM. The chain's CDR3 is CATALDNSYEQYF. DNA for the CDR3: TGTGCCACAGCCTTGGACAACTCCTACGAGCAGTACTTC.

In nucleotides, the CDR3 is TGTGCCAGTAGTAAGCTGGTCACTAGCGGCCCCACAGATACGCAGTATTTT. This sequence encodes CASSKLVTSGPTDTQYF. The chain uses TRBV19 and TRBJ2-3, with TRBD2 identical over 8 bases. Looked up from germline, CDR1 is LNHDA and CDR2 is SQIVND (reference sequence). The CDR3 sequence is 17 residues long. V shed 4 bases, J shed 2 bases, and the junction held 11 bases outside the gene matches.

This chain links TRBV19 with TRBJ1-1; 11 nucleotides agree with TRBD1. This CDR3 region has 16 residues. The V segment lost 1 base and the J segment 4 bases; nucleotides outside the gene matches: 5. CDR1 is LNHDA and CDR2 is SQIVND in the germline V gene (reference sequence). The CDR3 region has the DNA TGTGCCAGTAGTATAGTTTCGGGACAGGGGGTCACTGAAGCTTTCTTT. Its translation is CASSIVSGQGVTEAFF.

V usage is TRBV5-1 and J usage is TRBJ2-1; 11 nucleotides line up with TRBD2. The CDR3 loop spans 15 amino acids. CDR1 is SGHRS and CDR2 is YFSETQ in the germline V gene. J gave up 7 bases and V 4 bases, and 7 bases lay outside the gene matches. The CDR3 DNA sequence: TGCGCCAGCAGCGCCCTAGCGGGAGGAATTAATGAGCAGTTCTTC. The encoded protein is CASSALAGGINEQFF.

The chain joins TRBV7-2 to TRBJ2-5; tentatively, D is TRBD2 (6 bases). V was shortened by 1 base and J by 4 bases, with 13 bases between the two germline ends. Germline values: CDR1 SGHTA, CDR2 FQGNSA. The CDR3 is made up of 15 amino acids. The CDR3 nucleotides are TGTGCCAGCAGCTTAGGTGGCAGGAGGGGAGAGACCCAGTACTTC. The encoded protein is CASSLGGRRGETQYF.

V is TRBV6-5 and J is TRBJ2-2, with a tentative D call TRBD2 (7 bases). Germline V gene data show CDR1 as MNHEY and CDR2 as SVGAGI. This CDR3 spans 13 amino acids. V was shortened by 7 bases and J by 4 bases, with 10 bases between the two germline ends. The CDR3 DNA sequence: TGTGCCAGCAAAAGGGGGGGCACCGGGGAGCTGTTTTTT. Its protein is CASKRGGTGELFF.

The chain recombines TRBV4-3 with TRBJ1-2; the match to TRBD1 covers 7 bases. Germline V lookup: CDR1 LGHNA, CDR2 YSLEER. J was trimmed by 0 bases and V by 4 bases; bases with no gene match: 2. CDR3 size: 14 residues. CDR3 nucleotide sequence: TGCGCCAGCAGCCTGGGACAGTCTAACTATGGCTACACCTTC. Protein: CASSLGQSNYGYTF.

V and J are TRBV28 and TRBJ2-1; possible D gene TRBD2, 5 bases. The V end was cut by 6 bases, the J end by 0 bases, with 15 bases between. Germline assignment: CDR1 MDHEN and CDR2 SYDVKM. The CDR3 is 16 residues long. The CDR3 DNA follows: TGTGCCAGCAGGAAATTCAGGAGGAGCTCCTACAATGAGCAGTTCTTC. This encodes CASRKFRRSSYNEQFF. The entire variable domain, with the rest obtained from reference TRBV28 and TRBJ2-1, is as follows: DVKVTQSSRYLVKRTGEKVFLECVQDMDHENMFWYRQDPGLGLRLIYFSYDVKMKEKGDIPEGYSVSREKKERFSLILESASTNQTSMYLCASRKFRRSSYNEQFFGPGTRLTVL.

The CDR3 nucleotides read TGCAGCGTTGATCGGGGGTTAGGAAATGAGCAGTTCTTC. Its translation is CSVDRGLGNEQFF. The chain uses TRBV29-1 and TRBJ2-1, with TRBD2 as a possible D gene (6 bases). The CDR3 is made up of 13 amino acids. Trimming pared 3 bases from V and 7 bases from J, leaving 13 bases between. Germline loops: CDR1 SQVTM, CDR2 ANQGSEA.

This chain joins TRBV6-5 and TRBJ1-1, with 8 bases identical to TRBD1. The CDR3 loop spans 16 amino acids. V was clipped by 0 bases and J by 1 base; unmatched bases: 4. Germline CDR1 and CDR2: MNHEY and SVGAGI. CDR3 protein: CASSYSYGQGNTEAFF. Written as DNA, the CDR3 is TGTGCCAGCAGTTACTCTTATGGACAGGGGAACACTGAAGCTTTCTTT.

The chain recombines TRBV30 with TRBJ2-7, with 7 bases fitting TRBD1. The CDR3 is 16 amino acids. Germline loops: CDR1 GTSNPN, CDR2 SVGIG (reference sequence). V gave up 1 base and J gave up 2 bases; unmatched junction bases: 11. The CDR3 region has the DNA TGTGCCTGGAGTGCCCCGACAGGGTGGAAGGCCTACGAGCAGTACTTC. Its protein product is CAWSAPTGWKAYEQYF. The full variable domain, rest sourced from reference TRBV30 and TRBJ2-7, is SQTIHQWPATLVQPVGSPLSLECTVEGTSNPNLYWYRQAAGRGLQLLFYSVGIGQISSEVPQNLSASRPQDRQFILSSKKLLLSDSGFYLCAWSAPTGWKAYEQYFGPGTRLTVT.

V and J are TRBV4-3 and TRBJ2-7, with TRBD1 as a possible D gene (6 bases). The CDR3 runs to 16 residues. V was pared by 0 bases and J by 1 base, with 13 bases between. The germline CDR1 and CDR2 sequences are LGHNA and YSLEER. CDR3 protein: CASSQDRLDSSYEQYF. In DNA, the CDR3 is TGCGCCAGCAGCCAAGATCGGCTGGACAGTTCCTACGAGCAGTACTTC.

The chain has TRBV15 and TRBJ1-5, with D perhaps matching TRBD1 (6 bases). CDR1 and CDR2 (germline): LNHNV, YYDKDF (reference sequence). The V and J ends lost 1 base and 0 bases respectively, with 13 bases between them. CDR3 size: 17 residues. The CDR3 loop is CATSRGPTGFSNQPQHF. The CDR3 DNA follows: TGTGCCACCAGCAGAGGGCCCACAGGGTTTAGCAATCAGCCCCAGCATTTT. Together with reference TRBV15 and TRBJ1-5, the CDR3 gives the full variable domain: DAMVIQNPRYQVTQFGKPVTLSCSQTLNHNVMYWYQQKSSQAPKLLFHYYDKDFNNEADTPDNFQSRRPNTSFCFLDIRSPGLGDTAMYLCATSRGPTGFSNQPQHFGDGTRLSIL.